These T cell receptor beta chains were read from a single sample in a study of T cells in Graves' hyperthyroidism and ophthalmopathy. TCRdb analysed the multiplex PCR reads with MiXCR anew, one entry per CDR3 protein. The repertoire holds around 580,000 distinct CDR3 sequences, around 45% seen once, with approximately 8.4% in the top ten. The sequenced sample consisted of peripheral blood or thyroid tissue (not recorded which). These receptor sequences come from a woman aged 18-29 years with Graves' hyperthyroidism. The CDR3 runs from the conserved cysteine through the conserved F or W. The D gene is left open where the match is weak. The listing skips clone size in some rows; elsewhere it reads once, few, many or a size class.

d_call	v_call	clone_size	j_call	cdr3_nt	cdr3_aa
TRBD1	TRBV27	many	TRBJ1-6	TGTGCCAGCAGTTCGACAGGGAGTAGAAATTCACCCCTCCACTTT	CASSSTGSRNSPLHF
-	TRBV19	-	TRBJ1-1	TGTGCCAACCGCGGACAGGAAGCTTTCTTT	CANRGQEAFF
-	TRBV29-1	-	TRBJ1-1	TGCAGCGTTAGACTAGCGGGAAGTTACAATGAAGCTTTCTTT	CSVRLAGSYNEAFF
-	TRBV11-3	few	TRBJ2-5	TGTGCCAGCGGACGACAGCGGCGGGAGACCCAGTACTTC	CASGRQRRETQYF
-	TRBV7-9	many	TRBJ1-3	TGTGCCAGCAGCCCCCCCCGGGACACCATATATTTT	CASSPPRDTIYF
TRBD2	TRBV7-9	-	TRBJ2-1	TGTGCCAGCAGCCTGGCTACGGGACTAGCGGGAAATGAGCAGTTCTTC	CASSLATGLAGNEQFF
-	TRBV2	many	TRBJ2-2	TGTGCCAGCAAGAAAGGCACCGGGGAGCTGTTTTTT	CASKKGTGELFF
-	TRBV5-1	-	TRBJ2-6	TGCGCCAGCAGCCCCGACGGAGGGGCTGGGGCCAACGTCCTGACTTTC	CASSPDGGAGANVLTF
-	TRBV6-2/TRBV6-3	many	TRBJ2-7	TGTGCCAGCAGCTTCGGCGTAAGGATAGAGCAGTACTTC	CASSFGVRIEQYF
-	TRBV7-3	many	TRBJ2-2	TGTGCCAGCAGCTTAACTGGACAAAGAATGGGGGAGCTGTTTTTT	CASSLTGQRMGELFF
-	TRBV20-1	-	TRBJ2-3	TGCAGTGCTAGAAGGGCGGGGATAAGCACAGATACGCAGTATTTT	CSARRAGISTDTQYF